Listed below are T cell receptor beta chains from one sample, sequenced in a study of blood T cell repertoires in COVID-19. Generated by immunoSEQ multiplex PCR, the TCRdb table keeps only in-frame clones and is missing some. The sample records some 420,000 clones, around 89% being singletons. The sequenced sample was PBMCs or T cells enriched from blood (not recorded which). These receptors all stem from a man aged 25-45 years who had recovered from COVID-19. Each CDR3 is given with its conserved first and last residue. A D gene is named only where the DNA matches it firmly. Expanded clones get a size class; other rows say once, few or many, or leave the size out.

TRBV6-2/TRBV6-3	TRBJ2-1	.	.	TGTGCCAGCAGTTACGTCGGGGGCTCCTACAATGAGCAGTTCTTC	CASSYVGGSYNEQFF
TRBV27	TRBJ1-2	TRBD1	few	TGTGCCAGCAGAAAATCCGGGACAGGGATCTATGGCTACACCTTC	CASRKSGTGIYGYTF
TRBV27	TRBJ1-2	TRBD1	.	TGTGCCAGCAGTTTAGACCTCCCGGGACAGGGCTATGGCTACACCTTC	CASSLDLPGQGYGYTF
TRBV5-1	TRBJ1-1	.	.	TGCGCCAGCAGCTTGGCGCGGGGGGACACTGAAGCTTTCTTT	CASSLARGDTEAFF
TRBV14	TRBJ2-7	TRBD2	.	TGTGCCAGCAGCCAGGAAGCGGGAGGTCCTCGCGGGCAGTACTTC	CASSQEAGGPRGQYF
TRBV4-1	TRBJ2-2	TRBD2	.	TGCGCCAGCAGCCACCTGGGACTAGCGGGAGGGAGCACCGGGGAGCTGTTTTTT	CASSHLGLAGGSTGELFF
TRBV5-1	TRBJ2-3	.	.	TGCGCCAGCAGCTTGGAACTAGGACTGACGCAGTATTTT	CASSLELGLTQYF
TRBV25-1	TRBJ1-2	.	.	TGTGCCAGCAGTGATGGGGGGGCGAGGTGGAACTATGGCTACACCTTC	CASSDGGARWNYGYTF
TRBV25-1	TRBJ1-5	.	.	TGTGCCAGCATTGAGGCCAGACTTAGCAATCAGCCCCAGCATTTT	CASIEARLSNQPQHF
TRBV12-5	TRBJ2-5	TRBD1	.	TGTGCTAGTGGAACTGGGACAGACCAAGAGACCCAGTACTTC	CASGTGTDQETQYF
TRBV19	TRBJ1-1	.	.	TGTGCCAGTAGTTCCGGAGGGATGAACACTGAAGCTTTCTTT	CASSSGGMNTEAFF
TRBV2	TRBJ2-1	.	.	TGTGCCAGCACCCCTGACAGATCCTACAATGAGCAGTTCTTC	CASTPDRSYNEQFF
TRBV7-9	TRBJ2-1	.	.	TGTGCCAGCAGCTTAAGCAGTACAGGGTCTGTGCAGTTCTTC	CASSLSSTGSVQFF
TRBV11-2	TRBJ2-7	.	.	TGTGCCAGCAGCACCACTAGCTATAAGACCTACGAGCAGTACTTC	CASSTTSYKTYEQYF
TRBV14	TRBJ2-3	.	.	TGTGCCAGCAGCCAAGGCCCGGTGAGCACAGATACGCAGTATTTT	CASSQGPVSTDTQYF
TRBV7-3	TRBJ2-2	.	.	TGTGCCAGCAGCACTACAGGGCTCACCGGGGAGCTGTTTTTT	CASSTTGLTGELFF
TRBV5-4	TRBJ2-2	TRBD1	.	TGTGCCAGCAGCGGGAGGGTGGGACAGGGCACCGGGGAGCTGTTTTTT	CASSGRVGQGTGELFF
TRBV7-9	TRBJ2-5	.	.	TGTGCCAGCAGCGCGGGACAGCAAGAGACCCAGTACTTC	CASSAGQQETQYF
TRBV11-2	TRBJ2-3	.	.	TGTGCCAGCAGCTTATTGGCGGGGGAGGGGGATTCGCAGTATTTT	CASSLLAGEGDSQYF
TRBV29-1	TRBJ2-7	.	.	TGCAGCGTTTTCCAGGGTCCCTACGAGCAGTACTTC	CSVFQGPYEQYF
TRBV5-1	TRBJ2-1	.	.	TGCGCCAGCAGCTTGGGCCCGGGAGCCTACAATGAGCAGTTCTTC	CASSLGPGAYNEQFF
TRBV19	TRBJ2-2	TRBD1	.	TGTGCCACAGCGCGGGACAGGGTGCCCGGGGAGCTGTTTTTT	CATARDRVPGELFF
TRBV28	TRBJ2-1	TRBD2	once	TGTGCCAGCAGTTTCCCCCGGGACTACTACAATGAGCAGTTCTTC	CASSFPRDYYNEQFF
TRBV18	TRBJ1-5	.	few	TGTGCCAGCTCACCGGCACAGTATAGCAATCAGCCCCAGCATTTT	CASSPAQYSNQPQHF
TRBV7-2	TRBJ2-7	TRBD2	.	TGTGCCAGCAGCTTAGGCGCGGGACTAGCGACGTCCGAGCAGTACTTC	CASSLGAGLATSEQYF
TRBV5-1	TRBJ2-5	.	once	TGCGCCAGCAGCTCCGCGGCAGGGGCCGGGTTGGAGACCCAGTACTTC	CASSSAAGAGLETQYF
TRBV5-1	TRBJ2-7	TRBD1	.	TGCGCCAGCAGCTTGGAGGGCGGTGGGACAGGGTCCTACGAGCAGTACTTC	CASSLEGGGTGSYEQYF
TRBV12-5	TRBJ1-5	.	.	TGTGCTAGTGGTTTCGGACAATTGGGCAATCAGCCCCAGCATTTT	CASGFGQLGNQPQHF
TRBV19	TRBJ2-1	.	.	TGTGCCAGTAGTAGCGATCTATTTTACAATGAGCAGTTCTTC	CASSSDLFYNEQFF
TRBV27	TRBJ2-7	TRBD1	.	TGTGCCAGCAGTTTATCATACAGGGGAGAGCAGTACTTC	CASSLSYRGEQYF
TRBV18	TRBJ2-1	TRBD2	.	TGTGCCAGCTCACCACCCAGCGGGAGGGACGATGAGCAGTTCTTC	CASSPPSGRDDEQFF
TRBV2	TRBJ2-3	TRBD2	.	TGTGCCAGCAGTGATTTACCTCGGTGGCGGGGGGGCACAGATACGCAGTATTTT	CASSDLPRWRGGTDTQYF
TRBV28	TRBJ1-6	TRBD1	.	TGTGCCAGCAGCGGAGGGGACAGACTCAATTCACCCCTCCACTTT	CASSGGDRLNSPLHF
TRBV7-9	TRBJ2-3	.	.	TGTGCCAGCAGCTTAGGCGGTCAACTCCCATCTGGGTATTTT	CASSLGGQLPSGYF
TRBV10-3	TRBJ1-6	.	.	TGTGCCATCAGTGTTCAGGGGCCGGATTCACCCCTCCACTTT	CAISVQGPDSPLHF